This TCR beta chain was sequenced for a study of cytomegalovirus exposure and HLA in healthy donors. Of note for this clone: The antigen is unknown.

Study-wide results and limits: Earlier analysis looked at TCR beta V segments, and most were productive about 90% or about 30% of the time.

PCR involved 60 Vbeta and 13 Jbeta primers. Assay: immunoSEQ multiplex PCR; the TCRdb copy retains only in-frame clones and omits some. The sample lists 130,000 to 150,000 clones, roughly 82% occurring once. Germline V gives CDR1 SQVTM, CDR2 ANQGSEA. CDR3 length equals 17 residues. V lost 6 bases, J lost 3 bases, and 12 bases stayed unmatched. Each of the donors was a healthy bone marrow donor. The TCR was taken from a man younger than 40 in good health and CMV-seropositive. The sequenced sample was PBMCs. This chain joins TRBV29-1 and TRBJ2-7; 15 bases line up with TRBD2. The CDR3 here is CSVSWTSGRGVLYEQYF. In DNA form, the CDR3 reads TGCAGCGTGAGCTGGACTAGCGGGAGGGGGGTTCTCTACGAGCAGTACTTC.